Listed below are T cell receptor beta chains from one sample, sequenced in a study of T cell changes during pregnancy in multiple sclerosis. TCRdb keeps only in-frame clones here, not all; method: immunoSEQ multiplex PCR. The sample yields tens of thousands of clones, roughly nine tenths seen once. The sequencing here drew on CD4+ T cells from peripheral blood mononuclear cells, taken in the first trimester of pregnancy. The receptors originated from a female donor with multiple sclerosis, enrolled in a pregnancy study. Each CDR3 is given with its conserved first and last residue. A D gene is named only where the DNA matches it firmly. For some rows the clone size is stated as once, few or many, or as a class when expanded; others skip it.

size: few
V: TRBV7-2
D: -
J: TRBJ1-1
CDR3: CASSQRTETEAFF
DNA: TGTGCCAGCAGCCAGAGAACAGAAACTGAAGCTTTCTTT

size: -
V: TRBV30
D: -
J: TRBJ1-2
CDR3: CAWSARGGWGKGDYGYTF
DNA: TGTGCCTGGAGTGCGAGGGGAGGTTGGGGGAAAGGGGACTATGGCTACACCTTC

size: -
V: TRBV19
D: TRBD1
J: TRBJ1-4
CDR3: CASSGRDSLNEKLFF
DNA: TGTGCCAGTAGTGGCCGGGACAGCCTAAATGAAAAACTGTTTTTT

size: -
V: TRBV4-1
D: -
J: TRBJ2-5
CDR3: CASSQDWTDRTQETQYF
DNA: TGCGCCAGCAGCCAAGATTGGACAGACCGAACCCAAGAGACCCAGTACTTC

size: -
V: TRBV18
D: TRBD1
J: TRBJ2-1
CDR3: CASSPIQGSSYNEQFF
DNA: TGTGCCAGCTCACCAATACAGGGGAGCTCCTACAATGAGCAGTTCTTC

size: once
V: TRBV7-2
D: -
J: TRBJ1-2
CDR3: CASSLMQVINYGYTF
DNA: TGTGCCAGCAGCTTAATGCAGGTGATTAACTATGGCTACACCTTC

size: -
V: TRBV6-5
D: TRBD1
J: TRBJ1-2
CDR3: CASSYTGGNYGYTF
DNA: TGTGCCAGCAGTTATACAGGGGGCAACTATGGCTACACCTTC

size: -
V: TRBV6-5
D: TRBD1
J: TRBJ2-7
CDR3: CASSSRPTGGSSEQYF
DNA: TGTGCCAGCAGTTCCCGCCCGACAGGGGGCTCGAGTGAGCAGTACTTC

size: -
V: TRBV6-1
D: -
J: TRBJ1-2
CDR3: CASRLNRDTDYGYTF
DNA: TGTGCCAGCAGACTGAACCGGGACACCGACTATGGCTACACCTTC

size: -
V: TRBV7-9
D: TRBD2
J: TRBJ2-1
CDR3: CASSPDAGGVRNEQFF
DNA: TGTGCCAGCAGCCCCGACGCCGGGGGGGTGAGAAATGAGCAGTTCTTC

size: once
V: TRBV6-5
D: -
J: TRBJ1-1
CDR3: CASSYSRWAGAFF
DNA: TGTGCCAGCAGTTACTCCCGTTGGGCCGGAGCTTTCTTT

size: -
V: TRBV19
D: -
J: TRBJ1-1
CDR3: CASSIRSTEAFF
DNA: TGTGCCAGTAGCATCAGAAGCACTGAAGCTTTCTTT

size: -
V: TRBV5-6
D: -
J: TRBJ1-1
CDR3: CASSGLDSKLNTEAFF
DNA: TGTGCCAGCAGCGGGCTGGACAGTAAATTGAACACTGAAGCTTTCTTT

size: -
V: TRBV27
D: -
J: TRBJ2-2
CDR3: CASTYRVAANTGELFF
DNA: TGTGCCAGCACCTATAGGGTAGCGGCGAACACCGGGGAGCTGTTTTTT

size: -
V: TRBV2
D: TRBD1
J: TRBJ1-2
CDR3: CASTDREISGYTF
DNA: TGTGCCAGCACCGACAGGGAAATATCGGGCTACACCTTC

size: -
V: TRBV5-1
D: -
J: TRBJ1-2
CDR3: CASSLEAREGYTF
DNA: TGCGCCAGCAGCTTGGAGGCCAGGGAAGGCTACACCTTC

size: -
V: TRBV5-1
D: TRBD1
J: TRBJ2-7
CDR3: CASSLGSQDRGVGEQYF
DNA: TGCGCCAGCAGCTTGGGCTCCCAGGACAGGGGGGTTGGCGAGCAGTACTTC

size: once
V: TRBV5-4
D: TRBD2
J: TRBJ2-3
CDR3: CASSLLSSGDTDTQYF
DNA: TGTGCCAGCAGCTTGTTGTCCAGCGGGGATACAGATACGCAGTATTTT

size: -
V: TRBV29-1
D: -
J: TRBJ2-6
CDR3: CSVPGGANVLTF
DNA: TGCAGCGTACCGGGGGGGGCCAACGTCCTGACTTTC

size: -
V: TRBV30
D: -
J: TRBJ1-3
CDR3: CAFGLNTIYF
DNA: TGTGCCTTCGGACTAAACACCATATATTTT

size: -
V: TRBV5-4
D: -
J: TRBJ1-6
CDR3: CASSLAVRGMYNSPLHF
DNA: TGTGCCAGCAGCTTGGCTGTTCGAGGGATGTACAATTCACCCCTCCACTTT

size: -
V: TRBV21-1
D: -
J: TRBJ2-4
CDR3: CASRYWARKNIQYF
DNA: TGTGCCAGCAGGTACTGGGCCCGAAAAAACATTCAGTACTTC

size: -
V: TRBV4-1
D: TRBD2
J: TRBJ2-5
CDR3: CASSQDPTSGLRAQYF
DNA: TGCGCCAGCAGCCAAGATCCGACTAGCGGGCTTAGGGCCCAGTACTTC

size: -
V: TRBV10-1
D: -
J: TRBJ1-2
CDR3: CASSHRETDGYTF
DNA: TGCGCCAGCAGCCACAGGGAAACGGATGGCTACACCTTC

size: -
V: TRBV19
D: -
J: TRBJ1-5
CDR3: CASSRAFANQPQHF
DNA: TGTGCCAGTAGTAGGGCCTTTGCCAATCAGCCCCAGCATTTT

size: -
V: TRBV6-5
D: TRBD1
J: TRBJ1-3
CDR3: CASSYKTGLSGNTIYF
DNA: TGTGCCAGCAGTTACAAGACAGGGCTCTCTGGAAACACCATATATTTT

size: -
V: TRBV10-3
D: TRBD1
J: TRBJ1-2
CDR3: CAISESGQGGGYTF
DNA: TGTGCCATCAGTGAGTCTGGACAGGGCGGTGGCTACACCTTC

size: -
V: TRBV5-1
D: -
J: TRBJ1-5
CDR3: CASSLVGSPGQPQHF
DNA: TGCGCCAGCAGCTTGGTCGGATCTCCGGGGCAGCCCCAGCATTTT

size: once
V: TRBV7-9
D: TRBD1
J: TRBJ1-4
CDR3: CASSLGDRGNEKLFF
DNA: TGTGCCAGCAGCCTAGGGGACAGGGGTAATGAAAAACTGTTTTTT

size: -
V: TRBV19
D: TRBD2
J: TRBJ2-5
CDR3: CASSSLAGGPRETQYF
DNA: TGTGCCAGTAGTTCCCTAGCGGGAGGGCCTCGGGAGACCCAGTACTTC

size: medium-sized
V: TRBV11-3
D: -
J: TRBJ2-3
CDR3: CASSLSRTDTQYF
DNA: TGTGCCAGCAGCTTAAGTCGGACAGATACGCAGTATTTT

size: -
V: TRBV2
D: TRBD1
J: TRBJ1-2
CDR3: CAGQGANYGYTF
DNA: TGTGCCGGACAGGGTGCTAACTATGGCTACACCTTC

size: -
V: TRBV30
D: TRBD2
J: TRBJ2-5
CDR3: CAWQSGSGETQYF
DNA: TGTGCCTGGCAAAGCGGGAGTGGAGAGACCCAGTACTTC

size: -
V: TRBV30
D: TRBD1
J: TRBJ1-5
CDR3: CALSRDRTNSNQPQHF
DNA: TGTGCCTTGTCCCGGGACAGGACAAATAGCAATCAGCCCCAGCATTTT

size: -
V: TRBV9
D: -
J: TRBJ1-1
CDR3: CASTPTGWQNTEAFF
DNA: TGTGCCAGCACCCCGACAGGCTGGCAGAACACTGAAGCTTTCTTT

size: -
V: TRBV5-1
D: -
J: TRBJ1-3
CDR3: CASSVSGTPGNTIYF
DNA: TGCGCCAGCAGCGTATCCGGGACTCCTGGAAACACCATATATTTT

size: -
V: TRBV2
D: -
J: TRBJ1-4
CDR3: CASTWRIATNEKLFF
DNA: TGTGCCAGCACTTGGCGGATTGCAACTAATGAAAAACTGTTTTTT

size: -
V: TRBV13
D: -
J: TRBJ2-7
CDR3: CASSIYQGYEQYF
DNA: TGTGCCAGCAGCATCTACCAGGGGTACGAGCAGTACTTC

size: few
V: TRBV6-5
D: TRBD1
J: TRBJ1-5
CDR3: CASSYSGQGGQPQHF
DNA: TGTGCCAGCAGTTACTCCGGACAGGGCGGTCAGCCCCAGCATTTT

size: -
V: TRBV9
D: -
J: TRBJ1-2
CDR3: CASSVANTGGSGYTF
DNA: TGTGCCAGCAGCGTAGCTAATACGGGAGGGTCTGGCTACACCTTC